Shown below are 23 T cell receptor beta chains from a single sample sequenced in a study of cytotoxic CD8 clonotypes in ibrutinib-treated CLL (dated by TCRdb to about 2021). The method was the immunoSEQ multiplex PCR assay. The table was pulled from immuneACCESS by TCRdb, which kept in-frame rearrangements only. Such tables lose some clones; where checked, under half of the loss comes from unresolved V genes, and the rest has no known cause. Here the sample has nearly 50,000 clones; about three fifths occur a single time. The ten biggest clones cover around a quarter of the sample. The time point label for this specimen denotes: approximately 2 years on ibrutinib. The sequencing here drew on PBMCs, taken after 24 months of ibrutinib treatment. These receptors were collected from a human donor with chronic lymphocytic leukemia.

J is TRBJ2-5 and V is TRBV7-6; D is ambiguous. Germline CDR1 and CDR2: SGHVS and FNYEAQ. This CDR3 is built from 13 residues. Trimming took 4 bases from V and 2 from J, leaving 8 bases between them. This CDR3 reads CASSSGQQETQYF. In nucleotides, the CDR3 is TGTGCCAGCAGCTCCGGTCAACAAGAGACCCAGTACTTC.

V is TRBV10-1 and J is TRBJ1-1; D unresolved. V gave up 3 bases and J gave up 0 bases, with 5 bases separating them. Germline CDR1 reads WNHNN; CDR2 reads SYGVQD (reference sequence). This CDR3 comprises 13 residues. The DNA for the CDR3 is TGCGCCAGCAGTGACTCATTGAACACTGAAGCTTTCTTT. Encoded protein: CASSDSLNTEAFF.

The chain couples TRBV7-9 to TRBJ1-1; D is unresolved. Per germline, CDR1 SEHNR and CDR2 FQNEAQ (reference sequence). This CDR3 contains 12 residues. Trimming cost V 10 bases and J 0 bases, with 9 bases left between them. The CDR3 here is CATILMNTEAFF. The CDR3 coding sequence is TGTGCCACAATTCTAATGAACACTGAAGCTTTCTTT.

The J gene is TRBJ2-1, the V gene TRBV7-6; TRBD2 matches at 8 bases. The CDR3 spans 15 residues. The J segment lost 3 bases and the V segment lost 1 base, leaving 2 bases of the junction unmatched. Germline V CDR1 and CDR2: SGHVS, FNYEAQ. As DNA, the CDR3 is TGTGCCAGCAGCTTAGGGGCGGGGGGCTACAATGAGCAGTTCTTC. Encoded protein: CASSLGAGGYNEQFF.

V usage is TRBV7-8 and J usage is TRBJ1-1; TRBD1 might be the D (5 bases). The CDR3 length is 14 residues. Trimming left V 8 bases short and J 2 bases short, with 15 bases between. The germline CDR1 and CDR2 sequences are SGHVS and FQNEAQ. Written as DNA, the CDR3 is TGTGCCAGCCTAACTCAGGGATACAACACTGAAGCTTTCTTT. Translating gives CASLTQGYNTEAFF.

This clone qualifies as medium-sized. The chain couples TRBV5-1 to TRBJ1-6; D uncertain. Germline CDR1 and CDR2: SGHRS and YFSETQ. The V end was cut by 3 bases, the J end by 9 bases, with 10 bases between. The CDR3 has 13 amino acids. The chain's CDR3 is CASSSAGISPLHF. In nucleotides, the CDR3 is TGCGCCAGCAGCTCGGCGGGGATTTCACCCCTCCACTTT.

This clone was counted a few times. The V and J genes are TRBV7-8 and TRBJ1-5; D is uncertain. Germline V gene sequence: CDR1 SGHVS, CDR2 FQNEAQ. The CDR3 length is 14 residues. V was clipped by 1 base and J by 3 bases, with 7 bases between them. CDR3 bases: TGTGCCAGCAGCTTAGTTGGCAACAATCAGCCCCAGCATTTT. Protein: CASSLVGNNQPQHF.

V gene TRBV5-1 combines with J gene TRBJ1-1; D is undetermined. The CDR3 consists of 13 residues. Deletions cut 3 bases from V and 5 bases from J, with 11 bases between. From germline, CDR1 is SGHRS and CDR2 YFSETQ. The CDR3 is CASSSQTTTEAFF. The DNA of the CDR3 is TGCGCCAGCAGCTCCCAGACAACTACTGAAGCTTTCTTT.

The V gene is TRBV2, the J gene TRBJ1-5, with no clear D. Germline V gives CDR1 SNHLY, CDR2 FYNNEI. The V gene lost 3 bases and the J gene lost 1 base, with 7 bases spanning the gap. CDR3 size: 14 residues. The CDR3, as DNA: TGTGCCAGCAGTGAGTCGGGGAGCAATCAGCCCCAGCATTTT. Amino acids: CASSESGSNQPQHF.

Only a few counts were recorded for this clone. The genes are TRBV6-1 and TRBJ1-4; D is unresolved. The germline V gene has CDR1 MNHNS and CDR2 SASEGT. The CDR3 is 13 residues long. V was cut by 3 bases and J by 8 bases, with 10 bases left in between. The CDR3 region is CASSEWQTEKLFF. For the CDR3, the DNA is TGTGCCAGCAGTGAGTGGCAGACCGAAAAACTGTTTTTT.

The chain recombines TRBV6-5 with TRBJ2-6, with 7 bases matching TRBD1. Germline V gives CDR1 MNHEY, CDR2 SVGAGI. J gave up 4 bases and V 5 bases, and 5 bases lay outside the gene matches. The CDR3 is 15 amino acids. The DNA of the CDR3 is TGTGCCAGCAGTCGAACAGGGGCAGGGGCCAACGTCCTGACTTTC. Translation gives CASSRTGAGANVLTF.

V usage is TRBV2 and J usage is TRBJ2-7, with 8 bases fitting TRBD1. Germline CDR1 and CDR2: SNHLY and FYNNEI. CDR3 length: 12 amino acids. V shed 6 bases, J shed 5 bases, and the junction held 3 bases outside the gene matches. The CDR3 loop reads CASSATGDEQYF. CDR3 bases: TGTGCCAGCAGCGCGACAGGGGACGAGCAGTACTTC.

The chain combines TRBV19 with TRBJ2-3; 12 bases line up with TRBD2. V lost 5 bases and J lost 6; bases outside the gene matches: 9. The germline V gene has CDR1 LNHDA and CDR2 SQIVND (reference sequence). This CDR3 has 16 amino acids. The CDR3 reads CASSSTSGGTNDTQYF. Here the CDR3 DNA reads TGTGCCAGTAGTTCGACTAGCGGGGGAACTAACGATACGCAGTATTTT.

This clone was observed a few times. This sequence joins TRBV27 and TRBJ1-6, with D possibly matching TRBD1 (6 bases). V was shortened by 7 bases and J by 9 bases, with 13 bases between the two germline ends. In germline, CDR1 is MNHEY, CDR2 SMNVEV (reference sequence). The CDR3 extends over 13 amino acids. Written as DNA, the CDR3 is TGTGCCAGCACCGCACAGGGAGGTTCACCCCTCCACTTT. This encodes CASTAQGGSPLHF.

This clone was recorded a few times. J is TRBJ2-3 and V is TRBV27; 11 bases agree with TRBD2. Germline V CDR1 and CDR2: MNHEY, SMNVEV (reference sequence). CDR3 length equals 16 residues. V shed 1 base and J 2 bases; nucleotides not matched to a gene: 2. The CDR3, as DNA: TGTGCCAGCAGTTTATTGACTAGCGGGGACACAGATACGCAGTATTTT. This encodes CASSLLTSGDTDTQYF.

This clone was detected a few times. V usage is TRBV19 and J usage is TRBJ2-2; 10 nucleotides line up with TRBD2. In germline, CDR1 is LNHDA, CDR2 SQIVND (reference sequence). CDR3 length: 17 residues. The V and J ends lost 6 bases and 4 bases, in that order; junction bases with no gene match: 11. The CDR3 bases are TGTGCCAGTAGGCCCCTCCCTAGCGGGGGAGTCACCGGGGAGCTGTTTTTT. It yields the protein CASRPLPSGGVTGELFF.

This chain connects TRBV5-1 to TRBJ1-2; 12 bases align to TRBD1. This CDR3 spans 14 amino acids. V trimming: 4 bases; J trimming: 6 bases; junction bases outside the gene matches: 4. Per the germline V gene, CDR1 is SGHRS and CDR2 is YFSETQ. CDR3 DNA sequence: TGCGCCAGCAGCACGGGACAGGGGGCGAATGGCTACACCTTC. This codes for CASSTGQGANGYTF.

The chain couples TRBV29-1 to TRBJ2-7, with D perhaps matching TRBD1 or TRBD2 (6 bases each). Trimming removed 6 bases at V and 0 bases at J, with 15 bases between. Looked up from germline, CDR1 is SQVTM and CDR2 is ANQGSEA. The CDR3 is 14 amino acids. CDR3 sequence: CSVARGAFSYEQYF. The CDR3 DNA reads TGCAGCGTGGCGAGGGGGGCCTTCTCCTACGAGCAGTACTTC.

This sequence joins TRBV5-1 and TRBJ2-7; TRBD2 aligns across 14 bases. Trimming at V came to 4 bases and at J to 4 bases, leaving 7 bases not matched to a gene. This CDR3 region has 16 residues. Germline V CDR1 and CDR2: SGHRS, YFSETQ. CDR3 amino acids: CASSRGLAGAEYEQYF. The CDR3 DNA reads as TGCGCCAGCAGCCGGGGACTAGCGGGGGCCGAGTACGAGCAGTACTTC. The full variable domain, completed using reference TRBV5-1 and TRBJ2-7, is KAGVTQTPRYLIKTRGQQVTLSCSPISGHRSVSWYQQTPGQGLQFLFEYFSETQRNKGNFPGRFSGRQFSNSRSEMNVSTLELGDSALYLCASSRGLAGAEYEQYFGPGTRLTVT.

The chain links TRBV14 to TRBJ2-2; D is unclear. The CDR3 spans 17 residues. Germline assignment: CDR1 SGHDN and CDR2 FVKESK. The V and J ends lost 4 bases and 1 base respectively, with 16 bases between them. For the CDR3, the DNA is TGTGCCAGCAGCCGGATGCGGCGGCCGATGAACACCGGGGAGCTGTTTTTT. Its translation: CASSRMRRPMNTGELFF.

The J gene is TRBJ2-2, the V gene TRBV5-4; D gene unclear. The V gene's germline CDR1 is SGHNT and CDR2 YYREEE (reference sequence). Trimming cost V 7 bases and J 4 bases, with 14 bases left between them. The CDR3 runs to 14 residues. The CDR3 spells CASAEGVVTGELFF. In nucleotides, the CDR3 is TGTGCCAGCGCCGAAGGAGTGGTCACCGGGGAGCTGTTTTTT.

V and J are TRBV16 and TRBJ2-5; D is tentatively TRBD1 or TRBD2 (6 bases each). This CDR3 contains 15 residues. Trimming stripped 0 bases from V and 7 bases from J, with 15 bases between. Germline V lookup: CDR1 KGHSY, CDR2 FQNENV. The CDR3 loop is CASSQSWNREVTQYF. CDR3 in DNA: TGTGCCAGCAGCCAATCGTGGAACAGGGAGGTGACCCAGTACTTC.

The rearrangement joins TRBV4-2 to TRBJ2-7; 9 nucleotides line up with TRBD1. The CDR3 extends over 15 amino acids. CDR1 LGHNA and CDR2 YNFKEQ come from the germline V gene. Germline trimming cut 1 base from V and 3 bases from J; bases unmatched to any gene: 4. The CDR3 region is CASSQAGTGNYEQYF. The CDR3 DNA is TGTGCCAGCAGCCAAGCCGGGACAGGGAACTACGAGCAGTACTTC.